This T cell receptor beta chain came from a study of cytomegalovirus exposure and HLA in healthy donors (TCRdb year 2017). Regarding the research as a whole: In an earlier analysis of 587 of the donors, around 290 Gb of sequence data and 120 million or so unique TCR beta sequences from about 179 million T cells were reported. An early release covering some 640 HLA-typed donors comprised about 300 gigabases of sequencing data and tens of millions of unique TCR sequences. Of the roughly 430 genotyped donors, 65% to 90% fell in the genetic ancestry cluster associated with self-reported Caucasian donors. The study was designed to test whether signatures of past pathogen exposure could be identified by cataloging public T cell receptors. The study profiled the T cell repertoires of 550 to 700 subjects by immunosequencing and related them to cytomegalovirus serostatus. Along with the approximately 700-subject first cohort, a separate validation cohort of over a hundred different subjects was used. The study combined high-throughput TCR immunosequencing, statistical association of individual TCRs with disease status, and machine learning to predict cytomegalovirus infection status. A later analysis re-examined previously published TCR beta repertoires from about 700 donors and added high-resolution HLA genotyping to investigate patterns of TCR occurrence. Rather than drawing on any new phenotypic data, the later analysis identified candidate immune exposures from TCR beta sequences and the way those sequences occurred across donors. An earlier analysis of around 540 of the donors applied high-throughput TCR beta sequencing to assess whether each TCR beta V gene segment acted as functional or pseudogenic. Donor age, sex, ethnicity and CMV serostatus were compiled together with the repertoire data. A later genetic analysis used genome-wide SNP genotypes for about three fifths of the 666 donors, treating that subset as a discovery cohort. Every discovery cohort repertoire had been produced on one sequencing platform. Class I and class II HLA loci were covered by the typing at four-digit resolution. The number of typed donors differed by locus: about 629-640 for A, B, C, DRB1 and DQB1; 522 for DQA1; around 580 for DPA1; and around 490 for DPB1. A handful of DR-DQ haplotypes were handled as single units for association and clustering because linkage in the cohort was strong. On average, roughly 200,000 unique TCR beta nucleotide sequences were sequenced per donor among more than 350 genotyped donors of the cohort, with roughly 18% of those sequences being non-productive. General conclusions and limits of the study: Only TCR beta chains were sequenced in this cohort, and the absence of alpha or paired-chain data limited detectable features. Assigning TCR associations to individual alleles was difficult when HLA alleles, especially DR and DQ, strongly co-occurred. A further reported finding was that TCR beta sequences accurately predicted the HLA-A and HLA-B alleles for most subjects in the first cohort. HLA typing was unavailable for some donors at each locus, so association tests used only the typed subset. Broadly in line with IMGT annotations, most TCR beta V segments showed up in productive rearrangements about 87% or about 30% of the time in an earlier analysis of 587 of the donors. In a later analysis, the rate of TCR association differed among HLA loci, with DRB1 alleles having the most associated TCRs and HLA-C alleles having the fewest. Sequencing depth was assumed to be roughly uniform across donors in the presence/absence analyses, though that assumption may not hold. Most TCR sequences were seen in very few donors, while some public TCRs were found in many individuals. Linkage disequilibrium might explain the correlated functional status among segregating V segments, but an unknown experimental factor could not be ruled out. In vitro tests confirmed that three of the cytomegalovirus-associated TCR beta chains recognize cytomegalovirus antigens. Immune exposure information for the cohort was limited to CMV serostatus. In a later genetic analysis, fewer N-insertions in productive TCRs were reported among donors in an Asian-associated ancestry cluster than the approximately 630-donor mean. A later analysis found that most CMV-associated TCR beta chains appeared HLA-restricted, with HLA associations seemingly driven largely by CMV exposure. It was suggested by the authors that the approach could potentially be generalized to other disease states and immunological phenotypes. A later analysis associated about 17,000 TCR beta sequences with specific HLA alleles at a false discovery rate of 0.05. A total of 150 to 200 TCR beta chains were listed by the study as associated with cytomegalovirus. A later genetic analysis associated a missense DCLRE1C variant with V-gene and J-gene trimming of TCR beta chains, and an independent cohort replicated the association. A later analysis reported that several top co-occurrence clusters appeared linked to parvovirus B19, influenza, CMV and Epstein-Barr virus. About 17 rarely observed V segments, including chromosome 9 orphons, were excluded from the earlier analysis of a few hundred of the donors because counts were too low. A group of highly shared sequence variants was considered likely to be a technical artifact of the sequencing pipeline. The classifier was reported to diagnose cytomegalovirus status with high specificity and sensitivity in both the original and validation cohorts. Some IMGT-functional V segments, including TRBV6-2 and TRBV6-3, could not be told apart with the 87-base-pair reads, so those segments were excluded. In a later analysis, HLA-associated TCR beta chains were found to be more clonally expanded and to have lower generation probabilities than equally common non-associated chains.

Libraries were constructed by the immunoSEQ multiplex PCR assay. For the multiplex PCR, a mixture combining 60 forward primers for TCR Vbeta segments and 13 reverse primers for TCR Jbeta segments was used. The CDR3 region of rearranged TCR beta genes was amplified from genomic DNA with a multiplex PCR assay. Amplified TCR beta libraries were sequenced as 87-base-pair reads on the Illumina HiSeq System. The paper's data handling went like this. Across the 700 or so repertoires, a later analysis counted roughly 84 million unique TCR beta chains, 9.5 million to 12 million of which were shared by at least two donors. Raw reads were error-corrected and collapsed into unique sequences with a nearest-neighbor algorithm that merged closely related sequences to remove PCR and sequencing errors. To assign V, D and J gene segments, CDR3 sequences were aligned to IMGT reference sequences. For a sequence to be retained, a match of at least six nucleotides was required to both a V gene segment and a J gene segment. A rearrangement was called productive if the CDR3 had no stop codons and remained in frame with V and J, and every other rearrangement was called non-productive. CDR3 was defined by IMGT convention, running from the second conserved V-encoded cysteine to the conserved J-encoded phenylalanine. Sequences without an unambiguous match to a single V gene segment were excluded from the earlier analysis of 587 of the donors. In an earlier analysis of approximately 590 of the donors, a V segment was called functional when productive rearrangements were above 56.7%, and segregating when the standard deviation between donors exceeded 5%. To diagnose cytomegalovirus status from the catalog of TCR beta chain sequences, a statistical classification framework was built. In a later analysis, TCR nucleotide sequences were compared against IMGT/GENE-DB human TR gene sequences so that V and J genes could be assigned. The TCRdist pipeline was used in a later analysis to assign CDR3 sequences and most-parsimonious VDJ recombination scenarios. In a later analysis, every TCR beta chain was defined by the combination of its CDR3 amino acid sequence and its V-gene family, and reads without a unique V-gene family were dropped. A later analysis removed 600 or so highly shared, low-generation-probability nucleotide sequences to deal with suspected cross-contamination and a sequencing artifact. For each public chain, a later analysis derived a clonal expansion index from normalized ranks of inferred template counts within each repertoire. In a later analysis, generation probabilities were computed using a VDJ recombination model fitted to out-of-frame rearrangements, and the results were checked against IGoR. A later analysis scored TCR-TCR, TCR-HLA and TCR-CMV co-occurrence with hypergeometric tests, applying a repertoire-size bias correction to TCR pairs. To estimate false discovery rates, a later analysis permuted the HLA or CMV assignments 20 times. In a later analysis, co-occurring TCRs were grouped with DBSCAN, and TCRdist sequence similarity was added when clustering was performed within HLA-allele-positive subsets. Repertoires with fewer than 30,000 or more than 120,000 public chains were left out of co-occurrence clustering, as were about 5 repertoires with anomalous nucleotide sharing. Here the immuneACCESS table is served through TCRdb, limited to in-frame sequences with V and J called. Missing clones are a known gap in these copies; in checked studies unresolved V genes cover under half, and the rest lacks a known reason. The V and J calls and clone size were taken over from that table, and D and trimming were inferred from the DNA. This sample has some 130,000 clones in its table, and roughly three fifths of those were observed once. The top ten constitute about 9% of the sample.

This clone was observed a few times. No cognate antigen has been identified for it. Base-call qualities are not available, and no considerably larger clone is one nucleotide away. In total, 600 or so healthy bone marrow donors made up the cohort. All cohort members were sampled while nominally healthy, although unrecorded immune exposures were likely present. The donor tested CMV seropositive and was one of the 289 seropositive cohort members. Every donor gave a peripheral blood sample, and the peripheral blood mononuclear cells from that sample were used for TCR beta sequencing. The Qiagen DNeasy Blood Extraction Kit was used to extract genomic DNA from the blood cell samples. The germline V and J ends show losses of 7 bases and 3 bases respectively, and no gene match explains 18 bases of the junction. The CDR3 runs 18 amino acids, cysteine and phenylalanine included. Of all the DNA, just the CDR3 is kept, 54 bases in frame from base 1.

The clonotype originates from a man in his forties in good health and CMV-seropositive. Sequencing was carried out using PBMCs. Rearrangement joined TRBV6-7 to TRBJ2-7; 10 central nucleotides agree with TRBD2. TRBV6-7 is an open reading frame whose function is uncertain. The DNA reads as follows: TGTGCCAGCAAAATAGCGGGGGGTCAGAGTCAAGAGGTCTACGAGCAGTACTTC. This yields the protein CASKIAGGQSQEVYEQYF.